At least ten counts were recorded for the clone carrying this T cell receptor (beta chain). Its antigen remains unknown. This specimen comes from a study of T cell repertoires in cytomegalovirus infection. Whole-study context: Indications came from public TCR beta signatures; they pointed to CMV infection and to a matching HLA type. Whole-study findings and limits: Identification of carriers of CMV plus the relevant HLA was performed using cumulative public TCR beta family frequency. Clonotypes of TCR beta that were HLA-C-restricted and CMV-specific dominated the ex vivo response.

TCRdb used MiXCR to reprocess the reads, holding one entry per CDR3 protein. Here the sample spans a few hundred thousand distinct CDR3 sequences, approximately 10% being singletons. With 7 bases clipped from V and 4 bases from J, the junction kept 13 bases outside the gene matches. The CDR3 totals 16 residues. The V and J genes are TRBV12-3 or TRBV12-4 and TRBJ2-7; 10 nucleotides match TRBD1. The sequence was collected from a human donor in good health (CMV status not recorded). Some clones in this sample may be carry-over from other donors' samples. The sample was PBMCs. Here the CDR3 reads CASTSWAGQGGYEQYF. In DNA, the CDR3 is TGTGCCAGCACTTCTTGGGCCGGACAGGGGGGGTACGAGCAGTACTTC.